The T cell receptor beta chain under discussion was sequenced for a study of CD8+ T cells in alopecia areata (dated by TCRdb to 2016 to 2018). For the wider study: Treated patients were enrolled in an open-label pilot trial of oral tofacitinib, 5 to 10 mg twice daily, for moderate-to-severe alopecia areata. Scalp clonality was compared across normal scalp (n=4), patchy alopecia areata scalp (n=8), and alopecia totalis/universalis scalp (n=8). immunoSEQ multiplex PCR using 35 Vbeta forward primers and 13 Jbeta reverse primers was used to amplify TCRbeta CDR3 regions. Patients stayed on tofacitinib for 6 to 18 months and then had 6 months of follow-up off drug so that delayed response and recurrence could be assessed. Scalp tissue and sorted CD4+ and CD8+ peripheral blood T cells from patchy and totalis/universalis alopecia areata patients and from healthy controls were covered by human TCRbeta sequencing. RNA was extracted with the PAXgene miRNA kit for fixed scalp, the miRNeasy kit for PBMCs, and the RNeasy kit for mouse skin. The study used high-throughput TCRbeta sequencing to examine T cell clonal expansion in alopecia areata, in both the C3H/HeJ mouse model and human patients. Biopsies were taken from tofacitinib-treated patients at baseline and at 4 and 24 weeks of treatment, and a later scalp biopsy was taken in several of the tofacitinib-treated patients.

Overall study outcomes, separate from this receptor: Compared with normal scalp, lesional scalp had higher clonality and more expanded CD8+ clones, particularly in alopecia totalis/universalis, a pattern that suggests antigenic drive. Compared with mice, TCR sequences shared between patients were less clear, possibly partly because of HLA diversity across the patient population. Unlike mouse skin, where gammadelta T cells dominate, normal human skin contains resident alphabeta T cells that get sequenced too, which complicates analysis of the scalp TCR repertoire.

CDR1 is given as LNHDA and CDR2 as SQIVND, both from the germline V gene (reference sequence). Trimming takes 6 bases from V and 4 bases from J, and the germline ends sit 16 bases apart. The CDR3 runs 15 residues from the cysteine to the phenylalanine. Only the CDR3 portion is preserved as DNA: 45 bases, with reading frame beginning at the first base. The time point label corresponds to: baseline before oral tofacitinib. From alopecia areata patients, peripheral blood was collected along with lesional scalp punch biopsies. PBMCs were isolated by density centrifugation and stained for CD3, CD4 and CD8, after which CD4+ and CD8+ T cells were sorted on a FACSAria. This clone was observed a few times. Its antigen is unknown. Base qualities are not recorded, but no much larger clone differs from it by a single base. Libraries came from the immunoSEQ multiplex PCR assay. For TCR sequencing, RNA was extracted from every sample and reverse transcribed into cDNA to serve as template. SuperScript III was used to make first-strand cDNA, primed with a 2:1 mix of oligo-dT and random hexamers. Amplification bias was assessed with a synthetic immune receptor repertoire, and residual bias was removed computationally. Under the source paper's analysis protocol: Raw reads were preprocessed to remove errors, and CDR3 was defined according to IMGT conventions as the region from the conserved cysteine to phenylalanine. Clonality was calculated as 1 minus Shannon entropy normalized by log2 of the number of productive unique TCRs. CD4 or CD8 identity of scalp clones was inferred by cross-referencing scalp TCRbeta sequences with sorted blood CD4 and CD8 repertoires. TCRdb obtained this table from immuneACCESS and retained in-frame rearrangements with V and J assigned. These tables miss some clones; where compared with another copy, unresolved V genes account for less than half of the shortfall, and the remainder is unexplained. The V and J calls and the clone size are those of that table, but D and trimming were determined from the DNA. For this sample the table gives approximately 57,000 clones, of which almost 97% were detected only once. The ten largest make up about a quarter of the sample.

The specimen comprised CD8+ T cells sorted from blood, sampled at week 0. The receptor was isolated from a human donor with alopecia areata. The chain couples TRBV19 to TRBJ2-1, with TRBD1 perhaps the D gene, on 7 matching bases. The DNA sequence is TGTGCCAGTAGCCTGATGGGGGGACAGTACAATGAGCAGTTCTTC. It is translated as CASSLMGGQYNEQFF. Extended through the reference TRBV19 and TRBJ2-1 proteins, this CDR3 yields the full variable domain: DGGITQSPKYLFRKEGQNVTLSCEQNLNHDAMYWYRQDPGQGLRLIYYSQIVNDFQKGDIAEGYSVSREKKESFPLTVTSAQKNPTAFYLCASSLMGGQYNEQFFGPGTRLTVL.